This TCR beta chain was captured in a study of blood T cell repertoires in COVID-19. In the study's own analysis: Cell counts per sample came from amplifying reference gene primers. Assay used: immunoSEQ multiplex PCR; TCRdb lists only in-frame clones, some missing. V and J calls and clone size are as listed in that table; D and trimming were resolved from the DNA. Of about 440,000 clones detected, roughly 89% appear once; the ten largest clones hold roughly 4%. CDR3 length: 16 residues. The J segment lost 4 bases and the V segment lost 1 base, leaving 9 bases of the junction unmatched. In germline, CDR1 is SGDLS, CDR2 YYNGEE.

The chain couples TRBV9 to TRBJ1-2; TRBD1 matches at 8 bases. Sequencing was performed on peripheral blood. This clonotype was obtained from a woman under 40 with acute or convalescent COVID-19. This chain's CDR3 is CASSVWETGGSYGYTF. The CDR3 DNA reads TGTGCCAGCAGCGTATGGGAAACAGGGGGAAGCTATGGCTACACCTTC.